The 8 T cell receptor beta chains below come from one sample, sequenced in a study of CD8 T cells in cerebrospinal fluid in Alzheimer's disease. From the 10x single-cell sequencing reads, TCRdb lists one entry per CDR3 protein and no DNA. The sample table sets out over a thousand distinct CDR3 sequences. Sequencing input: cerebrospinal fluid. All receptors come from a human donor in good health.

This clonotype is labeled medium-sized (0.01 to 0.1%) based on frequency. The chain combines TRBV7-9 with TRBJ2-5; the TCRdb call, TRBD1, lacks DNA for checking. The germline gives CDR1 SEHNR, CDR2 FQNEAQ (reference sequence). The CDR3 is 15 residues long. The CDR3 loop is CASSPRDRLVETQYF.

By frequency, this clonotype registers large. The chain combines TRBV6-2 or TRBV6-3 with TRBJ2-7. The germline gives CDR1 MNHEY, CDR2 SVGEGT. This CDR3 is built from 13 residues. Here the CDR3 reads CASSYSGVDEQYF.

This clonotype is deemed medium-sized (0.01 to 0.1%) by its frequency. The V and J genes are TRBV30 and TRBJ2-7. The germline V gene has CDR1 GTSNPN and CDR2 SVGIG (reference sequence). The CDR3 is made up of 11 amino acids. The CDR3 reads CAWSVGYEQYF.

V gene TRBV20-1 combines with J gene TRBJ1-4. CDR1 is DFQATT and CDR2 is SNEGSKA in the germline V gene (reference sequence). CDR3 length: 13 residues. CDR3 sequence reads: CSALEGPNEKLFF.

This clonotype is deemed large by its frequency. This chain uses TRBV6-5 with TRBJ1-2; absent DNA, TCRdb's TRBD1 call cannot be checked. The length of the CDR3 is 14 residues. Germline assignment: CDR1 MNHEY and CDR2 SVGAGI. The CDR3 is CASSYSTGESGYTF.

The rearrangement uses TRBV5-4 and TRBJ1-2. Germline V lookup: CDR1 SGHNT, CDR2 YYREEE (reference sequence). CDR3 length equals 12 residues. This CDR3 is CASSLDNYGYTF.

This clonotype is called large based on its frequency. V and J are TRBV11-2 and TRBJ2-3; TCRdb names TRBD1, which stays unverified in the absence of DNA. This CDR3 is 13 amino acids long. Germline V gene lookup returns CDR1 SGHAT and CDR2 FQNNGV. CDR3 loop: CASSSQGTDTQYF.

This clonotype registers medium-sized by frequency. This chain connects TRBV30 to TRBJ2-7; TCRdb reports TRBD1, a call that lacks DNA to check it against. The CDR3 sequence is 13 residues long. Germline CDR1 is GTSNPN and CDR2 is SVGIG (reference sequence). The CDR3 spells CAWSLGALYEQYF.